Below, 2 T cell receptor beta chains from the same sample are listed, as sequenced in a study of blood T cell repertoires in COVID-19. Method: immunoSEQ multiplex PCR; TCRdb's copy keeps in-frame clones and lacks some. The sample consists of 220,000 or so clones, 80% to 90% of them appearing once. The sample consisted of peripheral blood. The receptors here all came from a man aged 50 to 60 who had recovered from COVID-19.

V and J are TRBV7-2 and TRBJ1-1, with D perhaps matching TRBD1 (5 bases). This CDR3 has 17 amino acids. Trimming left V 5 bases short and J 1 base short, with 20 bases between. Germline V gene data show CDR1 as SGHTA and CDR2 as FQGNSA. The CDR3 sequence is CASSPHGGTGGNTEAFF. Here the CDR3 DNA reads TGTGCCAGCAGCCCCCACGGGGGGACTGGGGGGAACACTGAAGCTTTCTTT.

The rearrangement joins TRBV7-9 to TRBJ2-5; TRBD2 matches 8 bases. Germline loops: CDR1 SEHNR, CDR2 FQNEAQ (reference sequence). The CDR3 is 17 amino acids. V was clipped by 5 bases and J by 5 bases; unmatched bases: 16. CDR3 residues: CASSPRIAGSEGETQYF. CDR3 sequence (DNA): TGTGCCAGCAGCCCCCGGATAGCGGGGTCCGAGGGGGAGACCCAGTACTTC.